The T cell receptor (beta chain) under discussion was sequenced for a study of blood T cell repertoires in COVID-19. The CDR3 is 14 residues long. After removal of 6 bases from V and 4 bases from J, the junction contained 5 bases not matched to a gene. The germline V gene encodes CDR1 SGHTA and CDR2 FQGNSA. Assay: immunoSEQ multiplex PCR; the TCRdb copy retains only in-frame clones and omits some. The table lists roughly 30,000 clones, about two thirds of them singletons. This sequence was found in a human donor in a cohort sampled during active COVID-19. This chain joins TRBV7-2 and TRBJ2-2; the match to TRBD1 covers 7 bases. Specimen: peripheral blood. The CDR3 sequence: CASRKDRVTGELFF. As DNA, the CDR3 is TGTGCCAGCAGGAAAGACAGGGTCACCGGGGAGCTGTTTTTT.